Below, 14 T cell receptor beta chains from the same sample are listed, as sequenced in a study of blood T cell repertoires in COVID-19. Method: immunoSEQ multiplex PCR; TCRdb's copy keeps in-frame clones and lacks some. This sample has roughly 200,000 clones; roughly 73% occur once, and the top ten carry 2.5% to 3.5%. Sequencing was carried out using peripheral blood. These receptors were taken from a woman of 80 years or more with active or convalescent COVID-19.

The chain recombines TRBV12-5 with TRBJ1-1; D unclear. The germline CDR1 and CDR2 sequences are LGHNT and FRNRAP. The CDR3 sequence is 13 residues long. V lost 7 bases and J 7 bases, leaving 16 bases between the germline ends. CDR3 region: CASALVFGREAFF. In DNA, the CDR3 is TGTGCTAGTGCCCTGGTATTTGGCCGTGAAGCTTTCTTT.

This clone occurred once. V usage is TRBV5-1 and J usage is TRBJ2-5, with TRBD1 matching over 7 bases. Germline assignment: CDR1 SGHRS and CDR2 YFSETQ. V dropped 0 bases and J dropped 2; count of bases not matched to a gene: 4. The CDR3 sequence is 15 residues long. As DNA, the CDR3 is TGCGCCAGCAGCTTGGCGGACAGGTCGCAAGAGACCCAGTACTTC. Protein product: CASSLADRSQETQYF.

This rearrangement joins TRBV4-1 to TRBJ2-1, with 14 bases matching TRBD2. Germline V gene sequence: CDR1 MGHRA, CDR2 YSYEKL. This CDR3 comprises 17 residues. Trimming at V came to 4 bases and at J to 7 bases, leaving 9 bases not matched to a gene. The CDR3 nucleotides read TGCGCCAGCAGCCTGCGGACTAGCGGGAGGATTTGGAATGAGCAGTTCTTC. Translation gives CASSLRTSGRIWNEQFF.

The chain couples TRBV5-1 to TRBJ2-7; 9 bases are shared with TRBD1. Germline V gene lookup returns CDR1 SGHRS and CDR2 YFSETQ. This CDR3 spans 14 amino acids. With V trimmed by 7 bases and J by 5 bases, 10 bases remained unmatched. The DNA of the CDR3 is TGCGCCAGCGGCTCGGGACAGGGTAACCACGAGCAGTACTTC. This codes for CASGSGQGNHEQYF. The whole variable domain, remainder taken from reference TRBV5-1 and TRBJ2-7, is KAGVTQTPRYLIKTRGQQVTLSCSPISGHRSVSWYQQTPGQGLQFLFEYFSETQRNKGNFPGRFSGRQFSNSRSEMNVSTLELGDSALYLCASGSGQGNHEQYFGPGTRLTVT.

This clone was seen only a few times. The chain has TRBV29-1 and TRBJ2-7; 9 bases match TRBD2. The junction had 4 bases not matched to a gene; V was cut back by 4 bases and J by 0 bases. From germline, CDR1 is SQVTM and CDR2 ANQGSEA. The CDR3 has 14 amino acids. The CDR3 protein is CSVASGVSSYEQYF. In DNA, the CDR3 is TGCAGCGTTGCTAGCGGGGTGAGCTCCTACGAGCAGTACTTC.

CDR3 sequence: CASQDRGNSPLHF. In nucleotides, the CDR3 is TGTGCCAGCCAGGACAGGGGCAATTCACCCCTCCACTTT. V gene TRBV27 combines with J gene TRBJ1-6; 9 nucleotides agree with TRBD1. Looked up from germline, CDR1 is MNHEY and CDR2 is SMNVEV (reference sequence). V was clipped by 8 bases and J by 7 bases; unmatched bases: 3. This CDR3 is built from 13 residues.

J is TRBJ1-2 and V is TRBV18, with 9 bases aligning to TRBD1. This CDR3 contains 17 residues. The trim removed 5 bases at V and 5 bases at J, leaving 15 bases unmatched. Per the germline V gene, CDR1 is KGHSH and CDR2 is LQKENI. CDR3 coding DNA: TGTGCCAGCTCAAGCCGGGACAGGGCTCTAAAAGGGTATGGCTACACCTTC. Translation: CASSSRDRALKGYGYTF.

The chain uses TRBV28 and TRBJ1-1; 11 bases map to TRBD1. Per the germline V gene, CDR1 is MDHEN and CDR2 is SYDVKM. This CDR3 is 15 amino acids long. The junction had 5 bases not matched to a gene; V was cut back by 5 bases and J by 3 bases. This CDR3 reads CASSPRTGGYTEAFF. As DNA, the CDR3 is TGTGCCAGCAGTCCCCGGACAGGGGGCTACACTGAAGCTTTCTTT.

The CDR3 spells CASSQWTGIEAFF. The CDR3 DNA reads as TGTGCCAGCAGCCAATGGACAGGCATTGAAGCTTTCTTT. The chain is built from TRBV14 and TRBJ1-1; 7 bases match TRBD1. The germline V gene has CDR1 SGHDN and CDR2 FVKESK. The V gene end was trimmed by 2 bases and the J gene end by 7 bases; junction bases not matched to a gene: 4. The CDR3 sequence is 13 residues long.

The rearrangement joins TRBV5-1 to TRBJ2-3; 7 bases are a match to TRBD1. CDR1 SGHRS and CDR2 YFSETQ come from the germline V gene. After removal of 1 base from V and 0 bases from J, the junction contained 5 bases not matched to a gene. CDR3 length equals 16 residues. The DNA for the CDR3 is TGCGCCAGCAGCTTGTATAACAGGGGCAGCACAGATACGCAGTATTTT. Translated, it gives CASSLYNRGSTDTQYF. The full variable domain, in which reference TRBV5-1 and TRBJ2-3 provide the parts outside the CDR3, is KAGVTQTPRYLIKTRGQQVTLSCSPISGHRSVSWYQQTPGQGLQFLFEYFSETQRNKGNFPGRFSGRQFSNSRSEMNVSTLELGDSALYLCASSLYNRGSTDTQYFGPGTRLTVL.

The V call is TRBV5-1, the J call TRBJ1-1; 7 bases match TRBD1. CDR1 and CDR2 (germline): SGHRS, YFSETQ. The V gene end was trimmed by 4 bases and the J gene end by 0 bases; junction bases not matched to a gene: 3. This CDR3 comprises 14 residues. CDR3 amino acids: CASSRDSMNTEAFF. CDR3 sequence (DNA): TGCGCCAGCAGCCGGGACAGCATGAACACTGAAGCTTTCTTT.

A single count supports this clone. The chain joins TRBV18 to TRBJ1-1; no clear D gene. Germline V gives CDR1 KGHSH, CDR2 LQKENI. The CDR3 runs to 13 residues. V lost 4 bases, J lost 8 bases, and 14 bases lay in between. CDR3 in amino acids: CASSLLREVEAFF. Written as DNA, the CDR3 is TGTGCCAGCTCACTACTCCGGGAGGTAGAAGCTTTCTTT. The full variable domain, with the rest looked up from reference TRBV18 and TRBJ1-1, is NAGVMQNPRHLVRRRGQEARLRCSPMKGHSHVYWYRQLPEEGLKFMVYLQKENIIDESGMPKERFSAEFPKEGPSILRIQQVVRGDSAAYFCASSLLREVEAFFGQGTRLTVV.

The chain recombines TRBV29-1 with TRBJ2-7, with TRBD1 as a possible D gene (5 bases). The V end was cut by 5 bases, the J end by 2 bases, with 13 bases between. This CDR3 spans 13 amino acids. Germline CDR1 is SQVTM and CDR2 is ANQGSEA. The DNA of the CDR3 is TGCAGCGTTCGGGTGGGGCCAACCTACGAGCAGTACTTC. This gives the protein CSVRVGPTYEQYF.

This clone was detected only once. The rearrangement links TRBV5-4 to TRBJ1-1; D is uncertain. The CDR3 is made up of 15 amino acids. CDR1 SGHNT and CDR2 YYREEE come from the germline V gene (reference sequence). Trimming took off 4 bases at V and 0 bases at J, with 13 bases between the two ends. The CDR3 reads CASSRPGALNTEAFF. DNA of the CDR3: TGTGCCAGCAGCCGACCGGGAGCTTTGAACACTGAAGCTTTCTTT.